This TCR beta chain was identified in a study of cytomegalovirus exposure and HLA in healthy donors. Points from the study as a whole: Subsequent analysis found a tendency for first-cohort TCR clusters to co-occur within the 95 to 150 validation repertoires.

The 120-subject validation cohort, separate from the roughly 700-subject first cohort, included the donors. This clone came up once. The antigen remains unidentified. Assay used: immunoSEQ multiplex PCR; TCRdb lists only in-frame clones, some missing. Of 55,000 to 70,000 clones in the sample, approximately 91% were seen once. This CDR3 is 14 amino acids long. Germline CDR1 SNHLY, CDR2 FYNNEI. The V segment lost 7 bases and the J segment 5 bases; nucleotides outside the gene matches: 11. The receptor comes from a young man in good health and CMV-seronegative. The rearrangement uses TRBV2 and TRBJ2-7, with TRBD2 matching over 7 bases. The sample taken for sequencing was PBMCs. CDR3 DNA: TGTGCCAGCACCTTGGGGGGGAACCTGCACGAGCAGTACTTC. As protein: CASTLGGNLHEQYF.